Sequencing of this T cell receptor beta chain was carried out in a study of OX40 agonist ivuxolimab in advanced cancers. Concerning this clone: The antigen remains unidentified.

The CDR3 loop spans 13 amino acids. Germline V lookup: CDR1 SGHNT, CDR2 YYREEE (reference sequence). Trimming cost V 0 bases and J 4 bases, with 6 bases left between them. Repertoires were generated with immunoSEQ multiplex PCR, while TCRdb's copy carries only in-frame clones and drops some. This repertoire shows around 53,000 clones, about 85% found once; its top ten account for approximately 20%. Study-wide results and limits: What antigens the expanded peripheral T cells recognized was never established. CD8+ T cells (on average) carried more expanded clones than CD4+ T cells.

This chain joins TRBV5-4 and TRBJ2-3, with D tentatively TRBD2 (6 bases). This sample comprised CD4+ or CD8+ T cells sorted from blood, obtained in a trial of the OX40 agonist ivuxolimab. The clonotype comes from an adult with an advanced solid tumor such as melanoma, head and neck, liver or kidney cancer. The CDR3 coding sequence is TGTGCCAGCAGCTTGGCGGGGGCAGATACGCAGTATTTT. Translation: CASSLAGADTQYF.